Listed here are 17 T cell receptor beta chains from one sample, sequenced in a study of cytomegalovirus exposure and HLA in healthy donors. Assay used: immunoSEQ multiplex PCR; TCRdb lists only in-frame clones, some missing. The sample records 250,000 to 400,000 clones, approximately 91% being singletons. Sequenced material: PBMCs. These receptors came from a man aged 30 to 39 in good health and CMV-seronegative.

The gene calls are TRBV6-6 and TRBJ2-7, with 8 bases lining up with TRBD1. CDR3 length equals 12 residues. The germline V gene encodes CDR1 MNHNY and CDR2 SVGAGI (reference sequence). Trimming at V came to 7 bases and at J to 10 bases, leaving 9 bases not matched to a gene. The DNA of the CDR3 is TGTGCCAGCACCGCCGGGACAGGACTACAGTACTTC. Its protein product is CASTAGTGLQYF.

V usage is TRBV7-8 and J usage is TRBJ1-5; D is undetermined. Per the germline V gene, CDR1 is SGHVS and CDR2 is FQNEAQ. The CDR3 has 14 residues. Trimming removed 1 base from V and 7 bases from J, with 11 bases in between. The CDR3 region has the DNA TGTGCCAGCAGCTTAGGGAGGGTAAGCCAGCCCCAGCATTTT. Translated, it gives CASSLGRVSQPQHF.

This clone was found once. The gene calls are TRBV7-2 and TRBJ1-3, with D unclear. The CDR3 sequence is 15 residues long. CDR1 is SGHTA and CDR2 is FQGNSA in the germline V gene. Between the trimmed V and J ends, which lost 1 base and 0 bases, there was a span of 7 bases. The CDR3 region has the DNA TGTGCCAGCAGCTTAGGCCATAGCTCTGGAAACACCATATATTTT. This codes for CASSLGHSSGNTIYF.

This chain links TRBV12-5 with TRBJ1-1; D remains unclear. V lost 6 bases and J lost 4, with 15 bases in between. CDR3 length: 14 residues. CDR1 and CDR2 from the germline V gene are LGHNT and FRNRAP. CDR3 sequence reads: CASGPPGLGTEAFF. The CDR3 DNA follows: TGTGCTAGTGGCCCGCCCGGCCTAGGCACTGAAGCTTTCTTT.

CDR3 residues: CASSYSSIFYEQYF. CDR3 coding DNA: TGTGCCAGCAGTTACTCTTCCATTTTCTACGAGCAGTACTTC. V gene TRBV6-5 combines with J gene TRBJ2-7, with no clear D. CDR1 is MNHEY, CDR2 SVGAGI, per germline. V was shortened by 0 bases and J by 3 bases, with 9 bases between the two germline ends. This CDR3 contains 14 residues.

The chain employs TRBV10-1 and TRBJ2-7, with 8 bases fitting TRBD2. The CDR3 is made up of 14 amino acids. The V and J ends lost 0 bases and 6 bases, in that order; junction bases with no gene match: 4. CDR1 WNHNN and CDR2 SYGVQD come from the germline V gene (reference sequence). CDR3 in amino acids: CASSESSGGIEQYF. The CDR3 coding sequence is TGCGCCAGCAGTGAGTCTTCGGGGGGGATCGAGCAGTACTTC.

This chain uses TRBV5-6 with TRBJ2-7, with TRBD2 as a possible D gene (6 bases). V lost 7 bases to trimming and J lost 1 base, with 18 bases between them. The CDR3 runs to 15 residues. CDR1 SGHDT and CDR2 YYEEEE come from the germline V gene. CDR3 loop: CASGGVLDPSYEQYF. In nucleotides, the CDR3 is TGTGCCAGCGGAGGGGTCCTGGATCCGTCCTACGAGCAGTACTTC.

The CDR3: CATSRDSLATEAFF. The DNA of the CDR3 is TGTGCCACCAGCAGAGACAGTTTAGCCACTGAAGCTTTCTTT. This chain uses TRBV15 with TRBJ1-1; D not certain. V was shortened by 0 bases and J by 4 bases, with 9 bases between the two germline ends. CDR3 length: 14 amino acids. CDR1 is LNHNV, CDR2 YYDKDF, per germline (reference sequence).

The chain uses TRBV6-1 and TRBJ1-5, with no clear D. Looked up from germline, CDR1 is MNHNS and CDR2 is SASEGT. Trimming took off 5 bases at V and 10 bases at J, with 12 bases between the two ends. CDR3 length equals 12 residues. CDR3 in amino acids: CASSQIPHPQHF. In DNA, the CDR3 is TGTGCCAGCAGTCAAATCCCCCATCCCCAGCATTTT.

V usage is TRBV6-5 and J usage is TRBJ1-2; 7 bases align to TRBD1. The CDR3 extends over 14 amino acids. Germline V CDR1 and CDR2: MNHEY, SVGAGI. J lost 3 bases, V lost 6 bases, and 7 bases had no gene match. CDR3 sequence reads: CASRLQGSDYGYTF. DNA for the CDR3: TGTGCCAGCAGACTACAGGGGTCCGACTATGGCTACACCTTC.

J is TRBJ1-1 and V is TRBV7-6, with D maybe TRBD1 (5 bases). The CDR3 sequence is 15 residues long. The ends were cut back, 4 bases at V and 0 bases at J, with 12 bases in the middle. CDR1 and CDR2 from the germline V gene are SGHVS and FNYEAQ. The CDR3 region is CASSSTTEMNTEAFF. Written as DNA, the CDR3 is TGTGCCAGCAGCTCCACGACAGAGATGAACACTGAAGCTTTCTTT.

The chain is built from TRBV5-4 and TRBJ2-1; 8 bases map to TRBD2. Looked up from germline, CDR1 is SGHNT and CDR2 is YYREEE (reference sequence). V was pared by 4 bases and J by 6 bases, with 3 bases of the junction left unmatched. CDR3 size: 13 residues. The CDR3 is CASSHRGGNEQFF. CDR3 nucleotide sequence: TGTGCCAGCAGCCATCGGGGGGGCAATGAGCAGTTCTTC.

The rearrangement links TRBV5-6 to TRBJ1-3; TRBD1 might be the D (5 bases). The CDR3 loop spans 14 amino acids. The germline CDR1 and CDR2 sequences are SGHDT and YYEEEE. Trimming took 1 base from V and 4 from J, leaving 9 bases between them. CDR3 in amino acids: CASSLRGGGNTIYF. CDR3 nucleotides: TGTGCCAGCAGCTTGAGGGGAGGAGGAAACACCATATATTTT.

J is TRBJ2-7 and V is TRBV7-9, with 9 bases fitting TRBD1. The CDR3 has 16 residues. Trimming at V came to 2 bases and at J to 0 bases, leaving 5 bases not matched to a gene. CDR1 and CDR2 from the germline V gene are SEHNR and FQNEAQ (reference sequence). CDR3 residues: CASSLLQGAVSYEQYF. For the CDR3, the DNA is TGTGCCAGCAGCTTACTACAGGGGGCTGTCTCCTACGAGCAGTACTTC.

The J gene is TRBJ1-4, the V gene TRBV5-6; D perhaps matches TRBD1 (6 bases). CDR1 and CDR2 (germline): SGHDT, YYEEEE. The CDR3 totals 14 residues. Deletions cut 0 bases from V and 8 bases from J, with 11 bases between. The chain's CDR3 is CASSLAGEGEKLFF. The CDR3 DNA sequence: TGTGCCAGCAGCTTGGCAGGGGAGGGCGAAAAACTGTTTTTT.

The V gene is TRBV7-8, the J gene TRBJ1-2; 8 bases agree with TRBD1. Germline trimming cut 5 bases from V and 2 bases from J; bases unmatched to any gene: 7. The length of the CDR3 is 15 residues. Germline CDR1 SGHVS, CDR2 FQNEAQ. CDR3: CASSTLQGENYGYTF. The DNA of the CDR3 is TGTGCCAGCAGCACACTACAGGGGGAGAACTATGGCTACACCTTC.

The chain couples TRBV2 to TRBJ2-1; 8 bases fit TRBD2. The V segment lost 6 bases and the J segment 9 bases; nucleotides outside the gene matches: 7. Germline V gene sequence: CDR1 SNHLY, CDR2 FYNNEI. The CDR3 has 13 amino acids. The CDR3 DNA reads TGTGCCAGCAGCGCGGGAGGAACGGCTGAGCAGTTCTTC. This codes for CASSAGGTAEQFF.